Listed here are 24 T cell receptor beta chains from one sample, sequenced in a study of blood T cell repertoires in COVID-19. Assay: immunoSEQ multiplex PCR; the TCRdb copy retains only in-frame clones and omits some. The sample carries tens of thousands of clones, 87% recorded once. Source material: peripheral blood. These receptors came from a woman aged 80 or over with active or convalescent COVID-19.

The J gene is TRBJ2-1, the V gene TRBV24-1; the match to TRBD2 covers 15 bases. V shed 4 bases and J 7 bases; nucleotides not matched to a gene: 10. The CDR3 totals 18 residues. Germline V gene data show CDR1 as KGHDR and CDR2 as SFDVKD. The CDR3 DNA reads TGTGCCACCAGTGACCGGACTAGCGGGGGGGCCATGGGGAATGAGCAGTTCTTC. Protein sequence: CATSDRTSGGAMGNEQFF.

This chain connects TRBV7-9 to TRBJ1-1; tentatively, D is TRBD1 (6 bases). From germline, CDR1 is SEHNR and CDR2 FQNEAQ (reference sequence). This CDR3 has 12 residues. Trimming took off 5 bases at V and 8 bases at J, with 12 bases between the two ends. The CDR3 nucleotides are TGTGCCAGCAGCCGGGAGGGACAAGAAGCTTTCTTT. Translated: CASSREGQEAFF.

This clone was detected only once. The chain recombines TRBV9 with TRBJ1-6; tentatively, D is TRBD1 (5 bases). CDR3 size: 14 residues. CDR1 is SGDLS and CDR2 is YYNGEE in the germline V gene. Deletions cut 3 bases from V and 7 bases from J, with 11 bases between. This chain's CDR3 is CASSATGGNSPLHF. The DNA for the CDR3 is TGTGCCAGCAGCGCCACGGGGGGGAATTCACCCCTCCACTTT.

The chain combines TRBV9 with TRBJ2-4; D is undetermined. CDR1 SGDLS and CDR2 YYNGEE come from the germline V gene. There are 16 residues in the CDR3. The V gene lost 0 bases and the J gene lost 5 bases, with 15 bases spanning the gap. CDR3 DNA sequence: TGTGCCAGCAGCGTAGGCGCAGGCTGGTCCCAAAACATTCAGTACTTC. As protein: CASSVGAGWSQNIQYF.

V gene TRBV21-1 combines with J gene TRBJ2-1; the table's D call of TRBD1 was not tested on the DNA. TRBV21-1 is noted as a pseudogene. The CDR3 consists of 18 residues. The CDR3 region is CASSNQTGGSNSYNEQFF. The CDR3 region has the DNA TGTGCCAGCAGCAACCAGACAGGGGGCTCAAACTCCTACAATGAGCAGTTCTTC.

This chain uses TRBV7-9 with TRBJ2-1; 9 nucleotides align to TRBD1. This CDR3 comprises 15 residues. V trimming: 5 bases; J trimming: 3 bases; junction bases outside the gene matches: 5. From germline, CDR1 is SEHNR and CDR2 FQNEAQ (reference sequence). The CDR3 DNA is TGTGCCAGCAGCGAGGGACAGGGCTACTACAATGAGCAGTTCTTC. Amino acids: CASSEGQGYYNEQFF.

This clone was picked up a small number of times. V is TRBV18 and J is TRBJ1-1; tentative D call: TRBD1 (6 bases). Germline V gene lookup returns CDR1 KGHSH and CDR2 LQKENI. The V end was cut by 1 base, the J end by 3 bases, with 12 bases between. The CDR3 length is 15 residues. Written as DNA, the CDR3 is TGTGCCAGCTCACCACTCCAGACAGGACACACTGAAGCTTTCTTT. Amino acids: CASSPLQTGHTEAFF.

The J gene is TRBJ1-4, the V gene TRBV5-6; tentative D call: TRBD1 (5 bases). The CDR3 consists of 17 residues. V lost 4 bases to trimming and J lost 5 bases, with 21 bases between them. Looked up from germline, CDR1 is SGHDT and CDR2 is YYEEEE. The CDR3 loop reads CASSRGGSYLTNEKLFF. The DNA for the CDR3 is TGTGCCAGCAGCCGCGGGGGGTCCTACCTCACAAATGAAAAACTGTTTTTT.

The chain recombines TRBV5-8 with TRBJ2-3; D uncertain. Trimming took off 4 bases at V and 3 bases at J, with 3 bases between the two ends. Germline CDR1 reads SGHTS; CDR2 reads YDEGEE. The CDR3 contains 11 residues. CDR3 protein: CASSRTDTQYF. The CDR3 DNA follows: TGTGCCAGCAGCCGGACAGATACGCAGTATTTT.

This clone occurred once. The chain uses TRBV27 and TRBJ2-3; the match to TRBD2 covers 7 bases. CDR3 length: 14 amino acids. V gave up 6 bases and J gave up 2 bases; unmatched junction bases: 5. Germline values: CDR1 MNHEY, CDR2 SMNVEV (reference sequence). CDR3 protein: CASSRGTNTDTQYF. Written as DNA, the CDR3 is TGTGCCAGCAGCCGAGGGACTAACACAGATACGCAGTATTTT.

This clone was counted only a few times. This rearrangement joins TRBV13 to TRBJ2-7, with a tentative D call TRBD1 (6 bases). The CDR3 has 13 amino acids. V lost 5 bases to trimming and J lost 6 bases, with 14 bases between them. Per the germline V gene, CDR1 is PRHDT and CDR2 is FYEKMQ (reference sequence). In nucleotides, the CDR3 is TGTGCCAGCAGCCCTAACCAGGGGACCGAGCAGTACTTC. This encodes CASSPNQGTEQYF.

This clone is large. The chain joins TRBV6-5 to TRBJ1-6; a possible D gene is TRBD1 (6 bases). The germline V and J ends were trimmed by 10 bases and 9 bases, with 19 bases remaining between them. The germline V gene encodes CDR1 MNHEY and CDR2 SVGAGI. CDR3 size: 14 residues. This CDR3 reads CAIKGGTFSSPLHF. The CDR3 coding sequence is TGTGCCATCAAAGGGGGAACCTTCTCTTCACCCCTCCACTTT.

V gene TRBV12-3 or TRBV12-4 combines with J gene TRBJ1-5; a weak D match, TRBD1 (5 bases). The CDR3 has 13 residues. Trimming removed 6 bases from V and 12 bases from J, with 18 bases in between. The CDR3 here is CASSNLRSQGQHF. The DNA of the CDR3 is TGTGCCAGCAGCAACCTTCGCTCTCAGGGCCAGCATTTT.

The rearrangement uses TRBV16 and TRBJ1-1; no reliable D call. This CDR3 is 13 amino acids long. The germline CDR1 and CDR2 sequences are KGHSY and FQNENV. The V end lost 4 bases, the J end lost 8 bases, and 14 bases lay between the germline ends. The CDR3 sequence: CASSPGEAIEAFF. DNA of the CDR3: TGTGCCAGCAGCCCTGGAGAGGCTATAGAAGCTTTCTTT.

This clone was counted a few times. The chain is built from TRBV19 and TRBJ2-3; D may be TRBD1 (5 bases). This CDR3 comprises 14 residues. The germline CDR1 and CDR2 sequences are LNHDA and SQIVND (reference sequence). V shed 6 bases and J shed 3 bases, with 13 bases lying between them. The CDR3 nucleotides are TGTGCCAGTAGGGACCCCTCAGGGACAGATACGCAGTATTTT. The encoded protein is CASRDPSGTDTQYF.

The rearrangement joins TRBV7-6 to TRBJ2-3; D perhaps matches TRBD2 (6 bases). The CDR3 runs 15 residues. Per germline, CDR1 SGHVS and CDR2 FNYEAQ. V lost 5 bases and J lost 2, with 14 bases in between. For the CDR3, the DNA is TGTGCCAGCAGCCCTCCTCGGGGGAACACAGATACGCAGTATTTT. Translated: CASSPPRGNTDTQYF.

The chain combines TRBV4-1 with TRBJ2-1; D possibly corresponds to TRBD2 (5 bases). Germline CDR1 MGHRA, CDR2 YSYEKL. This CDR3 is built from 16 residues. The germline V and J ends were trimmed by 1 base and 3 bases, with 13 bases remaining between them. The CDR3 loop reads CASSQVGAAYYNEQFF. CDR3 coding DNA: TGCGCCAGCAGCCAAGTCGGAGCGGCCTACTACAATGAGCAGTTCTTC.

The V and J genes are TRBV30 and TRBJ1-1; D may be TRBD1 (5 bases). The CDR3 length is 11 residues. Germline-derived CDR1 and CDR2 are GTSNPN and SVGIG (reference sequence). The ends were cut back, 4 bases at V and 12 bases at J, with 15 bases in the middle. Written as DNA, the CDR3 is TGTGCCTGGATGGACAATCGCGGACCTTTCTTT. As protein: CAWMDNRGPFF.

The CDR3 here is CASSLFWEGTQYF. The CDR3 DNA reads TGTGCCAGCAGTCTTTTCTGGGAGGGGACCCAGTACTTC. The genes are TRBV7-9 and TRBJ2-5; 7 bases are a match to TRBD2. CDR3 length: 13 residues. V lost 6 bases, J lost 7 bases, and 8 bases stayed unmatched. Germline V lookup: CDR1 SEHNR, CDR2 FQNEAQ (reference sequence).

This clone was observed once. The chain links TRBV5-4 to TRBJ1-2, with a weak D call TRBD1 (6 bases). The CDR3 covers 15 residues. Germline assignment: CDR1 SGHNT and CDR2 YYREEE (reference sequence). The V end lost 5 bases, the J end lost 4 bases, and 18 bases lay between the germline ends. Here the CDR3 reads CASRVTGQEIYGYTF. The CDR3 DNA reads TGTGCCAGCAGGGTTACGGGACAAGAAATCTATGGCTACACCTTC.

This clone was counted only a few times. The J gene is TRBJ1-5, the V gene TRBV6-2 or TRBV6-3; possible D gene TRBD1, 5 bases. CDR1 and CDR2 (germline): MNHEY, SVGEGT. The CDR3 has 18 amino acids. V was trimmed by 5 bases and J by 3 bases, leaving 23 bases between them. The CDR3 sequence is CASSDRRQDGGNNQPQHF. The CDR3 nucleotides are TGTGCCAGCAGTGACCGACGTCAAGATGGGGGGAACAATCAGCCCCAGCATTTT.

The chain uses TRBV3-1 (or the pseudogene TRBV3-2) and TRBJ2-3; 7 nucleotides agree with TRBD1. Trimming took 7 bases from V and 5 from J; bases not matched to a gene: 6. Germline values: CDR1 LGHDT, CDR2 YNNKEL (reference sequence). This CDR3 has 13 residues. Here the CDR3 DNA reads TGTGCCAGCAAATGGGCAGGGGGAGATACGCAGTATTTT. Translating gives CASKWAGGDTQYF.

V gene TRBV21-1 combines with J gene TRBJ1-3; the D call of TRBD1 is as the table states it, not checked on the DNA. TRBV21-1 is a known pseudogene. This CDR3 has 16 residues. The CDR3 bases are TGTGCCAGCAGCAAATTGGAGGACAGGGCTAAGAACACCATATATTTT. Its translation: CASSKLEDRAKNTIYF.

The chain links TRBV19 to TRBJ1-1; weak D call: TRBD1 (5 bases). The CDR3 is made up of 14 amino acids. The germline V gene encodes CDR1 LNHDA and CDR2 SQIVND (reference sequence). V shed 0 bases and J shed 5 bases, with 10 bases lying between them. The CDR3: CASSIEGASTEAFF. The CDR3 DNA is TGTGCCAGTAGTATAGAAGGGGCGAGTACTGAAGCTTTCTTT.